The clone carrying this T cell receptor beta chain was recorded a few times. Its specificity is unknown. 60 Vbeta and 13 Jbeta primers were used in PCR. Method: immunoSEQ multiplex PCR; TCRdb's copy keeps in-frame clones and lacks some. The sample contains nearly 110,000 clones, approximately 81% of which appear only once. Trimming stripped 6 bases from V and 3 bases from J, with 12 bases between. Germline V gene data show CDR1 as SEHNR and CDR2 as FQNEAQ (reference sequence). The CDR3 spans 15 residues. This sample was included in a study of cytomegalovirus exposure and HLA in healthy donors. Overall study findings and caveats: When analyzed later, a missense DCLRE1C variant was found to be linked to TCR beta V- and J-gene trimming. The later analysis indicated that the majority of CMV-associated TCR beta chains appeared HLA-restricted. Cytomegalovirus association was listed for around 180 TCR beta chains. In vitro experiments confirmed that a few CMV-associated chains were specific for CMV antigens.

The sequence derives from a man aged 25-45 years in good health and CMV-seronegative. What was sequenced was PBMCs. J is TRBJ1-6 and V is TRBV7-9; weak D call: TRBD1 (6 bases). For the CDR3, the DNA is TGTGCCAGCAGTCAGGGACAAATCTATAATTCACCCCTCCACTTT. Translating gives CASSQGQIYNSPLHF.